This T cell receptor (beta chain) originates from a study of blood T cell repertoires in COVID-19. This clone has only a few counts. Germline-derived CDR1 and CDR2 are SEHNR and FQNEAQ (reference sequence). The CDR3 length is 16 residues. J was trimmed by 2 bases and V by 1 base; bases with no gene match: 5. TCRdb's copy holds only in-frame clones and misses some; the assay was immunoSEQ multiplex PCR. The data contain 250,000 or so clones, roughly four fifths of them singletons. The source material was PBMCs or T cells enriched from blood (not recorded which). The source of this sequence is a woman in her forties who had been exposed to COVID-19. The chain combines TRBV7-9 with TRBJ1-3; 7 positions match TRBD1. Here the CDR3 DNA reads TGTGCCAGCAGCTTAGGACCGGGACAGACTGGAAACACCATATATTTT. Translating it yields CASSLGPGQTGNTIYF.